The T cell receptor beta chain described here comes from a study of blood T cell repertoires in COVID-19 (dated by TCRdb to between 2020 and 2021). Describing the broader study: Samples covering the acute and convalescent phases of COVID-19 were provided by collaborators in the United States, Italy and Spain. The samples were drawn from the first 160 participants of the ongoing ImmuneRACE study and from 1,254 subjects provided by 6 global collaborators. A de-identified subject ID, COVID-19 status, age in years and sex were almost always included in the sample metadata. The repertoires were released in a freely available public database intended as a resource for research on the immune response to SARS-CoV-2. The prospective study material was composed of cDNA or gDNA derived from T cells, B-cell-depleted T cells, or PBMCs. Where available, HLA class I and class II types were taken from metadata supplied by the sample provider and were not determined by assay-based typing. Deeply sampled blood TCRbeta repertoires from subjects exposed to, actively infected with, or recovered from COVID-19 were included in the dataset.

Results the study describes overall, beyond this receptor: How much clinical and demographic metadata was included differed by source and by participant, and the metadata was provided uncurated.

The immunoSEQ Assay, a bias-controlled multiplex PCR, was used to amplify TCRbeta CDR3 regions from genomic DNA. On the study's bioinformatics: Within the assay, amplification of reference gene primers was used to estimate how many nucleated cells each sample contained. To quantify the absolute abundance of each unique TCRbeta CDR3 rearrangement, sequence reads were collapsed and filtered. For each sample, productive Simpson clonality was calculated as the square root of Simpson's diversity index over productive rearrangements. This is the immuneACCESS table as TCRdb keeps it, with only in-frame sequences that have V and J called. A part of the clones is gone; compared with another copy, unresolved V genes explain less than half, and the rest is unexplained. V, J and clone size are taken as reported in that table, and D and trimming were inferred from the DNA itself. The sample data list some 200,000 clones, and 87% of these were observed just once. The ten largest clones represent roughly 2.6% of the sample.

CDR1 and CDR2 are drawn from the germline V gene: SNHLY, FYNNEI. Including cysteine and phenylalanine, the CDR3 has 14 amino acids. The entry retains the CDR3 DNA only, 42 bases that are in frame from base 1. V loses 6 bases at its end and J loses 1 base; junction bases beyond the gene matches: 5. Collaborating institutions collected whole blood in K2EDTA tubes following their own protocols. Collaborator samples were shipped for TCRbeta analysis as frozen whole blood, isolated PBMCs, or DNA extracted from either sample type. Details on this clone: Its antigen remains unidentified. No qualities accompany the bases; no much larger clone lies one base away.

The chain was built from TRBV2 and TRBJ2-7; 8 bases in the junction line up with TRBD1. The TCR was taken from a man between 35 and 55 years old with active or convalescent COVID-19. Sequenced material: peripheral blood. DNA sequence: TGTGCCAGCAGCGCGGACAGGGTTTCCTACGAGCAGTACTTC. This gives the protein CASSADRVSYEQYF.